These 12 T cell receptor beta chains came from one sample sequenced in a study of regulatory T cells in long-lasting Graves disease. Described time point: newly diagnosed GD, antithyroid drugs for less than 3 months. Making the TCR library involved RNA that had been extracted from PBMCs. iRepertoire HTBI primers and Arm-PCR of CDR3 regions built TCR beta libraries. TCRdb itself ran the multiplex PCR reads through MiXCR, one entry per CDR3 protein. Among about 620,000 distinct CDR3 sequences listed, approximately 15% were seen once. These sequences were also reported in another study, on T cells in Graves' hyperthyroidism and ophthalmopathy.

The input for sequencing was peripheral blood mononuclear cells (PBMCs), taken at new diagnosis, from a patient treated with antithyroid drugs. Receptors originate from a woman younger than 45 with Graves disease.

The CDR3 here is CSASRLGGQEVPLYNSPLHF. The CDR3 DNA follows: TGCAGTGCTAGCAGGCTGGGGGGGCAGGAGGTTCCACTGTATAATTCACCCCTCCACTTT. The J gene is TRBJ1-6, the V gene TRBV20-1; D is perhaps TRBD1 (6 bases). The ends were cut back, 3 bases at V and 4 bases at J, with 28 bases in the middle. Per germline, CDR1 DFQATT and CDR2 SNEGSKA (reference sequence). This CDR3 is 20 amino acids long.

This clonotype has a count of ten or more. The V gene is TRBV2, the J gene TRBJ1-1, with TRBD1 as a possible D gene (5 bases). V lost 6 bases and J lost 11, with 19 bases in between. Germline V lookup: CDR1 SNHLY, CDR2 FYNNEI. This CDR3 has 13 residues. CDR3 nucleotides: TGTGCCAGCAGCCTTGGACACCCGTATGAGGCTTTCTTT. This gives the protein CASSLGHPYEAFF.

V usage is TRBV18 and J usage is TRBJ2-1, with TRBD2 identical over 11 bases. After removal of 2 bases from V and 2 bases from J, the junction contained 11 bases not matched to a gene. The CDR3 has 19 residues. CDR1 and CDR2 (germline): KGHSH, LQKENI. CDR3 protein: CASSPNGLAGPEAYNEQFF. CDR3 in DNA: TGTGCCAGCTCACCAAACGGACTAGCGGGCCCAGAGGCCTACAATGAGCAGTTCTTC.

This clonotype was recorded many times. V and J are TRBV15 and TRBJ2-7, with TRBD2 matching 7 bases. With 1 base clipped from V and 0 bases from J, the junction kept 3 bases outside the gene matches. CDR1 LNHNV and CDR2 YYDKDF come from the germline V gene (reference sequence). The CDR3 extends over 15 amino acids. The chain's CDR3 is CATSRGGGSSYEQYF. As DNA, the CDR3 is TGTGCCACCAGCAGAGGCGGCGGGAGCTCCTACGAGCAGTACTTC.

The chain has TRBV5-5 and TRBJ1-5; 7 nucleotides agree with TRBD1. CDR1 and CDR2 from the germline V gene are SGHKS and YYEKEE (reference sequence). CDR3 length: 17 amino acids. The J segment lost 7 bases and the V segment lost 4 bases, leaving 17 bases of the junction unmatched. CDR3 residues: CASSLDVWTGFGQPQHF. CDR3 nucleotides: TGTGCCAGCAGCCTCGACGTGTGGACAGGATTCGGGCAGCCCCAGCATTTT.

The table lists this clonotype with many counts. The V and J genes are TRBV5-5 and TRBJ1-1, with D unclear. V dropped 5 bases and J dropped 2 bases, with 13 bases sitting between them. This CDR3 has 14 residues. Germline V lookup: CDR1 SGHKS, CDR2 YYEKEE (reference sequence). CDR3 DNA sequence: TGTGCCAGCAGAAAGGGAGCAGCCAACACTGAAGCTTTCTTT. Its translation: CASRKGAANTEAFF. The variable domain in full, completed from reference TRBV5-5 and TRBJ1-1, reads DAGVTQSPTHLIKTRGQQVTLRCSPISGHKSVSWYQQVLGQGPQFIFQYYEKEERGRGNFPDRFSARQFPNYSSELNVNALLLGDSALYLCASRKGAANTEAFFGQGTRLTVV.

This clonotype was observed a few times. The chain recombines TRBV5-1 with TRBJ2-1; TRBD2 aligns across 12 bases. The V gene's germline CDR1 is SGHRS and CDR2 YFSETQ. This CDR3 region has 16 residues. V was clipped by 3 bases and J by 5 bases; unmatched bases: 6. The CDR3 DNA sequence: TGCGCCAGCAGCTGGAGACTAGCGGGGGTAAACAATGAGCAGTTCTTC. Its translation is CASSWRLAGVNNEQFF.

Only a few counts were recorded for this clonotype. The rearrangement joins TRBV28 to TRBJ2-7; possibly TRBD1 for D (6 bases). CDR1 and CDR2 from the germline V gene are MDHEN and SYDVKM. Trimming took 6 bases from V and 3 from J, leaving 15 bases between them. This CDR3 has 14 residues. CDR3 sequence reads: CASRGTFPNYEQYF. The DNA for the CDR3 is TGTGCCAGCAGGGGGACATTCCCAAACTACGAGCAGTACTTC.

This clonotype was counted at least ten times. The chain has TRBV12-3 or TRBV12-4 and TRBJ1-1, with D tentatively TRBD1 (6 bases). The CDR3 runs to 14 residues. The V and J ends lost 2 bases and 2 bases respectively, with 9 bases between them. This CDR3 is CASSLRTANTEAFF. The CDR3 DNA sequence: TGTGCCAGCAGTTTAAGGACAGCAAACACTGAAGCTTTCTTT.

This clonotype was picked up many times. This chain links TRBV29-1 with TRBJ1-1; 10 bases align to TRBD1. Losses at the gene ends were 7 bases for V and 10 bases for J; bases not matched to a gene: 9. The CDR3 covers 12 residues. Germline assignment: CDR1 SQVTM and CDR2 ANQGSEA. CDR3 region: CSADRDRGVAFF. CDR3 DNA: TGCAGCGCAGACCGGGACAGGGGAGTAGCTTTCTTT.

CDR3 bases: TGTGCCGCCGCCGAGACTAGGAGTGGGGCCAACGTCCTGACTTTC. Translating gives CAAAETRSGANVLTF. The chain recombines TRBV3-1 with TRBJ2-6; D possibly corresponds to TRBD2 (6 bases). Germline loops: CDR1 LGHDT, CDR2 YNNKEL (reference sequence). Trimming took off 11 bases at V and 3 bases at J, with 17 bases between the two ends. This CDR3 region has 15 residues. Variable domain in full (rest from reference TRBV3-1 and TRBJ2-6): DTAVSQTPKYLVTQMGNDKSIKCEQNLGHDTMYWYKQDSKKFLKIMFSYNNKELIINETVPNRFSPKSPDKAHLNLHINSLELGDSAVYFCAAAETRSGANVLTFGAGSRLTVL.

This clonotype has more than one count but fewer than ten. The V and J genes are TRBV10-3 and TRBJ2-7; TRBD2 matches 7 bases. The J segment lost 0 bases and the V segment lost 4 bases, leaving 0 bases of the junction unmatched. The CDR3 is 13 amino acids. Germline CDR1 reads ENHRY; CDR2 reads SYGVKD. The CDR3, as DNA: TGTGCCATCAGTGGGACTAGCTCCTACGAGCAGTACTTC. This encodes CAISGTSSYEQYF.